The rows below give T cell receptor beta chains drawn from one sample of a study of siplizumab effects on memory and regulatory T cells. Repertoires were generated with immunoSEQ multiplex PCR, while TCRdb's copy carries only in-frame clones and drops some. The repertoire consists of approximately 100,000 clones, with about 93% occurring once and the leading ten covering around 1.4%. The sample was non-Treg CD4+ T cells sorted from blood. These receptors came from a human donor in good health. Each CDR3 is given with its conserved first and last residue. The order of the fields is D gene, clone size, V gene, J gene, CDR3 DNA, CDR3 protein. A D gene is named only where the DNA matches it firmly. Only some rows state a clone size, as once, few, many or a class for expanded clones.

TRBD2	NA	TRBV5-1	TRBJ2-7	TGCGCCAGCAGGCATCCGGGACTAGCGGGAGGGCTGTGGTACTTC	CASRHPGLAGGLWYF
NA	few	TRBV30	TRBJ1-5	TGTGCCTGGAGTGTAATGGGCAATCAGCCCCAGCATTTT	CAWSVMGNQPQHF
NA	NA	TRBV11-2	TRBJ2-5	TGTGCCAGCGGGAAGAGTAGGGAGACCCAGTACTTC	CASGKSRETQYF
TRBD2	NA	TRBV2	TRBJ2-1	TGTGCCAGCAGTGGGAGGACTAGCGGGGGCCTTTACAATGAGCAGTTCTTC	CASSGRTSGGLYNEQFF
NA	once	TRBV7-2	TRBJ2-2	TGTGCCAGCAGCTTCACAGCGAACGCCGGGGAGCTGTTTTTT	CASSFTANAGELFF
NA	NA	TRBV27	TRBJ2-7	TGTGCCAGCACCCCGGGACATAGTATCCACGAGCAGTACTTC	CASTPGHSIHEQYF
NA	few	TRBV30	TRBJ2-2	TGTGCCTGGAGTGTACTGCCAGCGAACACCGGGGAGCTGTTTTTT	CAWSVLPANTGELFF
NA	NA	TRBV19	TRBJ1-1	TGTGCCAGTAGTCTCATCGGGAGGGAAGCTTTCTTT	CASSLIGREAFF
NA	NA	TRBV5-6	TRBJ1-2	TGTGCCAGCAGCTCTGTCGGGCTCTATGGCTACACCTTC	CASSSVGLYGYTF
NA	NA	TRBV6-5	TRBJ2-1	TGTGCCAGCAGTTCCACGGTCAGCTCCTACAATGAGCAGTTCTTC	CASSSTVSSYNEQFF
TRBD1	NA	TRBV5-4	TRBJ2-5	TGTGCCAGCAGCTCCGGGACAGCTTTTGGGACCCAGTACTTC	CASSSGTAFGTQYF
TRBD1	NA	TRBV29-1	TRBJ2-7	TGCAGCGTTGGGGGACAGGGGAGGGAGCAGTACTTC	CSVGGQGREQYF
NA	NA	TRBV28	TRBJ1-2	TGTGCCAGCAGCTCCCTGACCCCTGCTAACTATGGCTACACCTTC	CASSSLTPANYGYTF
NA	NA	TRBV29-1	TRBJ2-7	TGCAGCGTTGAGGCGGGTATAAAACCCCACGAGCAGTACTTC	CSVEAGIKPHEQYF
NA	once	TRBV5-1	TRBJ2-6	TGCGCCAGCAGCTTGGTGGCCCCGAACTCTGGGGCCAACGTCCTGACTTTC	CASSLVAPNSGANVLTF
TRBD1	NA	TRBV2	TRBJ1-3	TGTGCCAGCAGTACAGGGGCAGCGCGAAGAAACACCATATATTTT	CASSTGAARRNTIYF
NA	NA	TRBV9	TRBJ2-7	TGTGCCAGCAGCGTAGATGACTTAAAGGGGCAGTACTTC	CASSVDDLKGQYF
TRBD1	NA	TRBV28	TRBJ2-3	TGTGCCAGCAGTCCGGGTTTAAGGACAGGAGCTACGCAGTATTTT	CASSPGLRTGATQYF
NA	few	TRBV19	TRBJ2-2	TGTGCCAGTAGTCCCCTGACGACGAACACCGGGGAGCTGTTTTTT	CASSPLTTNTGELFF
NA	NA	TRBV4-1	TRBJ2-1	TGCGCCAGCCGACGGGCGGTTAGCTCCTACAATGAGCAGTTCTTC	CASRRAVSSYNEQFF
NA	few	TRBV6-5	TRBJ2-3	TGTGCCAGCGCTTTAATGGCCTCCAGAACAGATACGCAGTATTTT	CASALMASRTDTQYF
TRBD1	NA	TRBV28	TRBJ1-1	TGTGCCAGCGGAATGGGGTGGGGACAGATAGCTTTCTTT	CASGMGWGQIAFF
NA	NA	TRBV28	TRBJ1-2	TGCGCCAGCAGTTTTAATACGAGGGGACGGGTTGGTGGCTACACCTTC	CASSFNTRGRVGGYTF
TRBD1	NA	TRBV27	TRBJ1-3	TGTGCCAGCAGTTCACAGGGGGCAATTGGAAACACCATATATTTT	CASSSQGAIGNTIYF
NA	NA	TRBV28	TRBJ1-2	TGTGCCAGCAGTCTCTCCGTAAAGGGCTACACCTTC	CASSLSVKGYTF
NA	NA	TRBV6-4	TRBJ1-6	TGTGCCAGCAGAGAACAGAGCTCCTATAATTCACCCCTCCACTTT	CASREQSSYNSPLHF
TRBD1	NA	TRBV7-2	TRBJ2-5	TGTGCCAGCAGCTTAATGGGACAGAGACAAGAGACCCAGTACTTC	CASSLMGQRQETQYF
NA	NA	TRBV15	TRBJ2-5	TGTGCCACCAGCAGAGATCTGCGGGAGACCCAGTACTTC	CATSRDLRETQYF
NA	NA	TRBV6-1	TRBJ1-5	TGTGCCAGCACCCGGAGTGTGAGGGGCCATCAGCCCCAGCATTTT	CASTRSVRGHQPQHF
TRBD1	NA	TRBV10-1	TRBJ2-3	TGCGCCAGCAGTGAGTCGACCCCAGGGGGTCACACAGATACGCAGTATTTT	CASSESTPGGHTDTQYF
TRBD2	NA	TRBV5-1	TRBJ2-1	TGCGCCAGCAGTTTCGGGACTAGCGGGAGCAATGAGCAGTTCTTC	CASSFGTSGSNEQFF
NA	NA	TRBV7-2	TRBJ2-7	TGTGCCAGCAGCCCGGATAACTACGAGCAGTACTTC	CASSPDNYEQYF
NA	NA	TRBV5-1	TRBJ2-1	TGCGCCAGCAGCTTGTGGTTCAGGGGAAAGTACAATGAGCAGTTCTTC	CASSLWFRGKYNEQFF
TRBD1	NA	TRBV5-8	TRBJ1-2	TGTGCCAGCAGCCGGACTATCCGGGACAGAAATTCTAACTATGGCTACACCTTC	CASSRTIRDRNSNYGYTF
TRBD1	once	TRBV19	TRBJ1-4	TGTGCCAGAAACGACACAACAGGGGGCTTGCTCGTTAATGAAAAACTGTTTTTT	CARNDTTGGLLVNEKLFF
NA	NA	TRBV2	TRBJ2-7	TGTGCCAGCAGTGAACGTCCGGGGAGCGAGCAGTACTTC	CASSERPGSEQYF
TRBD2	once	TRBV7-2	TRBJ2-7	TGTGCCAGCACCACAGCGGGAAACCGCGAGCAGTACTTC	CASTTAGNREQYF
TRBD2	NA	TRBV6-1	TRBJ2-5	TGTGCCAGCGCATTTAGCGGGAGAGGAGAGACCCAGTACTTC	CASAFSGRGETQYF
NA	NA	TRBV28	TRBJ2-7	TGTGCCAGCATTCGCAGGTCTCCCTACGAGCAGTACTTC	CASIRRSPYEQYF
NA	once	TRBV19	TRBJ2-1	TGTGCCAGCGTGGGCGACAGATACAATGAGCAGTTCTTC	CASVGDRYNEQFF
NA	NA	TRBV5-1	TRBJ1-1	TGCGCCAGCAGCTTGAGTCAGAACACTGAAGCTTTCTTT	CASSLSQNTEAFF
TRBD1	NA	TRBV6-1	TRBJ2-7	TGTGCCAGCAGTGATCCGGGACAGGCGAGCAACGAGCAGTACTTC	CASSDPGQASNEQYF
NA	NA	TRBV18	TRBJ2-7	TGTGCCAGCTCACCAGGGGTTCCTTCCTCCTACGAGCAGTACTTC	CASSPGVPSSYEQYF
TRBD1	NA	TRBV6-1	TRBJ1-1	TGTGCCAGCAGTGAAACAGGGGGGACCACTGAAGCTTTCTTT	CASSETGGTTEAFF
NA	few	TRBV5-6	TRBJ1-6	TGTGCCAGCAGCTTAATACCGGGGCAGAATTCACCCCTCCACTTT	CASSLIPGQNSPLHF
TRBD2	NA	TRBV28	TRBJ2-1	TGTGCCAGCAGTACCGGGACTAGCGGGAGGTCCGATGAGCAGTTCTTC	CASSTGTSGRSDEQFF